This T cell receptor (beta chain) comes out of a study of T cell responses to AZD1222 COVID-19 vaccine. Study-level results: Sampled repertoires all dated from after the peak T cell response. Nearly half of unique spike-specific TCRs reportedly avoided B.1.351 and B.1.1.7 mutated regions. Possibly, clonal diversity was underestimated; donors were largely white British and included more females. A rise in Spike-specific TCR breadth and depth followed two AZD1222 doses.

Concerning this clone: The antigen remains undetermined.

This table comes from immunoSEQ multiplex PCR, and its TCRdb copy is limited to in-frame clones, with some not included. The data contain under 150,000 clones, 88% of them singletons. The sequenced sample was peripheral blood, obtained on day 0 of MenACWY control vaccination. The receptor was derived from an adult in good health.

CDR3 region: CASSSRQDRKSNQPQHF. DNA for the CDR3: TGTGCCAGCAGTTCCCGACAGGATCGGAAGAGCAATCAGCCCCAGCATTTT. The rearrangement joins TRBV27 to TRBJ1-5; tentatively, D is TRBD1 (6 bases). Trimming left V 4 bases short and J 1 base short, with 17 bases between. Germline assignment: CDR1 MNHEY and CDR2 SMNVEV (reference sequence). The length of the CDR3 is 17 residues.